This entry lists 13 T cell receptor beta chains sequenced from one sample in a study of response to subunit inactivated influenza vaccine. TCRdb re-derived calls from the RT-PCR reads in MiXCR, one entry per CDR3 protein. Found here are hundreds of thousands of distinct CDR3 sequences, 14% of them singletons; the top ten hold about 7.4%. Sequenced here: PBMCs from blood, sampled around 14 days before vaccination. These receptors were taken from a man aged 50-59 years who received an inactivated influenza vaccine.

The J gene is TRBJ2-1, the V gene TRBV7-2; 11 positions match TRBD1. The V gene end was trimmed by 4 bases and the J gene end by 9 bases; junction bases not matched to a gene: 8. This CDR3 contains 15 residues. Germline V lookup: CDR1 SGHTA, CDR2 FQGNSA. The CDR3 coding sequence is TGTGCCAGCAGCTCCGGGACAGGGGGAAGGGGTGAGCAGTTCTTC. It is translated as CASSSGTGGRGEQFF.

The V call is TRBV28, the J call TRBJ2-7; TRBD2 agrees at 12 bases. With V trimmed by 1 base and J by 0 bases, 1 base remained unmatched. CDR3 length equals 16 residues. Germline V gene data show CDR1 as MDHEN and CDR2 as SYDVKM. Here the CDR3 reads CASSLLTSGSSYEQYF. In DNA, the CDR3 is TGTGCCAGCAGTTTATTGACTAGCGGGAGCTCCTACGAGCAGTACTTC.

The rearrangement joins TRBV12-3 or TRBV12-4 to TRBJ2-1; 8 bases are a match to TRBD2. V lost 6 bases, J lost 12 bases, and 10 bases stayed unmatched. The CDR3 loop spans 13 amino acids. The CDR3 nucleotides read TGTGCCAGCAGGAGGCCTGGAGCGGGAGCGCAGTTCTTC. Translation: CASRRPGAGAQFF.

The chain joins TRBV29-1 to TRBJ2-7, with a possible D match to TRBD2 (5 bases). The CDR3 contains 13 residues. CDR1 is SQVTM, CDR2 ANQGSEA, per germline. Trimming took 2 bases from V and 1 from J, leaving 9 bases between them. DNA of the CDR3: TGCAGCGTTGAAACCCAGCGGTCCTACGAGCAGTACTTC. Encoded protein: CSVETQRSYEQYF.

V is TRBV5-1 and J is TRBJ1-1, with TRBD1 matching 8 bases. The CDR3 runs 13 residues. Germline values: CDR1 SGHRS, CDR2 YFSETQ. J was trimmed by 7 bases and V by 0 bases; bases with no gene match: 2. The chain's CDR3 is CASSLGTGSEAFF. The CDR3, as DNA: TGCGCCAGCAGCTTGGGGACAGGGAGTGAAGCTTTCTTT.

The rearrangement uses TRBV12-3 or TRBV12-4 and TRBJ2-3; a weak D match, TRBD1 (5 bases). CDR3 length: 15 residues. Between the trimmed V and J ends, which lost 7 bases and 3 bases, there was a span of 17 bases. CDR3 sequence (DNA): TGTGCCAGCAAAACCGCCCAGGGTTGGACAGATACGCAGTATTTT. Protein sequence: CASKTAQGWTDTQYF.

This clonotype was picked up a small number of times. The genes are TRBV4-2 and TRBJ2-1; 8 positions match TRBD2. This CDR3 has 17 residues. V shed 0 bases, J shed 6 bases, and the junction held 10 bases outside the gene matches. Germline CDR1 is LGHNA and CDR2 is YNFKEQ. The CDR3 DNA sequence: TGTGCCAGCAGCCAAGATACGGGGGGGCATAGGGTCAATGAGCAGTTCTTC. Encoded protein: CASSQDTGGHRVNEQFF.

This clonotype was counted a few times. The chain couples TRBV11-2 to TRBJ1-4, with D hard to call. The ends were cut back, 4 bases at V and 0 bases at J, with 15 bases in the middle. Germline lookup yields CDR1 SGHAT and CDR2 FQNNGV. The CDR3 totals 17 residues. CDR3 region: CASSSTPYSATNEKLFF. The CDR3 region has the DNA TGTGCCAGCAGCTCAACTCCGTACAGTGCAACTAATGAAAAACTGTTTTTT.

This clonotype was observed a few times. The CDR3 region has the DNA TGCGCCAGCAGCCTGCTGTCCGGGAGCTACAATGAGCAGTTCTTC. Residues: CASSLLSGSYNEQFF. V and J are TRBV5-1 and TRBJ2-1, with a tentative D call TRBD2 (6 bases). CDR1 and CDR2 (germline): SGHRS, YFSETQ. Trimming removed 4 bases at V and 3 bases at J, with 14 bases between. The CDR3 runs to 15 residues.

The table lists this clonotype with many counts. The chain joins TRBV12-3 or TRBV12-4 to TRBJ1-2; 10 bases align to TRBD1. V gave up 5 bases and J gave up 8 bases; unmatched junction bases: 5. The CDR3 loop spans 13 amino acids. The CDR3 sequence is CASSPDRGRGYTF. The CDR3 coding sequence is TGTGCCAGCAGTCCTGACAGGGGGCGAGGCTACACCTTC.

The chain has TRBV7-2 and TRBJ2-1, with D perhaps matching TRBD2 (7 bases). Germline V gives CDR1 SGHTA, CDR2 FQGNSA. CDR3 length equals 17 residues. V lost 1 base, J lost 10 bases, and 23 bases lay in between. The CDR3 bases are TGTGCCAGCAGCTTAGGCTCTGGGGGGAGGGGGAGGACGGAGCAGTTCTTC. Its protein product is CASSLGSGGRGRTEQFF. Using reference TRBV7-2 and TRBJ2-1 for the parts outside the CDR3, the full variable domain is GAGVSQSPSNKVTEKGKDVELRCDPISGHTALYWYRQSLGQGLEFLIYFQGNSAPDKSGLPSDRFSAERTGGSVSTLTIQRTQQEDSAVYLCASSLGSGGRGRTEQFFGPGTRLTVL.

This chain uses TRBV10-3 with TRBJ2-7, with D tentatively TRBD2 (6 bases). V lost 6 bases, J lost 5 bases, and 17 bases lay in between. CDR1 ENHRY and CDR2 SYGVKD come from the germline V gene. The CDR3 runs 14 residues. The CDR3 is CAISDFRGSHEQYF. The CDR3 region has the DNA TGTGCCATCAGCGACTTTCGGGGGAGCCACGAGCAGTACTTC.

This clonotype was counted a few times. The CDR3 spells CASSQGTFNEQFF. The CDR3 DNA reads TGCGCCAGCAGCCAAGGGACTTTCAATGAGCAGTTCTTC. The chain couples TRBV5-1 to TRBJ2-1; weak D call: TRBD2 (6 bases). V was trimmed by 4 bases and J by 6 bases, leaving 11 bases between them. Looked up from germline, CDR1 is SGHRS and CDR2 is YFSETQ. The CDR3 contains 13 residues.